This passage covers 24 T cell receptor beta chains from one sample sequenced in a study. TCRdb redid the calling of the RT-PCR reads with MiXCR, one entry per CDR3 protein. The data show about 700,000 distinct CDR3 sequences, 13% to 15% seen once. The source material was memory CD4+ T cells from blood. These receptor sequences come from a female donor in good health, serving as a healthy control.

The chain couples TRBV7-2 to TRBJ1-4; the D gene is possibly TRBD1 (5 bases). The CDR3 is 15 amino acids. V was shortened by 7 bases and J by 5 bases, with 17 bases between the two germline ends. The germline V gene has CDR1 SGHTA and CDR2 FQGNSA. DNA for the CDR3: TGTGCCAGCATCTCCGACGCAGGGTGGAATGAAAAACTGTTTTTT. This codes for CASISDAGWNEKLFF.

The V gene is TRBV5-1, the J gene TRBJ2-1, with 14 bases aligning to TRBD2. CDR1 and CDR2 (germline): SGHRS, YFSETQ. There are 16 residues in the CDR3. V lost 4 bases to trimming and J lost 6 bases; unmatched junction nucleotides: 6. The CDR3 DNA sequence: TGCGCCAGCAGCCAGGGACTAGCGGGAGTTACCAATGAGCAGTTCTTC. It codes for CASSQGLAGVTNEQFF.

The rearrangement uses TRBV7-9 and TRBJ2-7; 8 bases line up with TRBD1. The J segment lost 6 bases and the V segment lost 1 base, leaving 2 bases of the junction unmatched. The CDR3 sequence is 13 residues long. The germline V gene has CDR1 SEHNR and CDR2 FQNEAQ (reference sequence). CDR3 sequence reads: CASSLDTGGEQYF. The CDR3 region has the DNA TGTGCCAGCAGCTTAGACACAGGGGGCGAGCAGTACTTC. The complete variable domain, with remaining parts taken from reference TRBV7-9 and TRBJ2-7, reads DTGVSQNPRHKITKRGQNVTFRCDPISEHNRLYWYRQTLGQGPEFLTYFQNEAQLEKSRLLSDRFSAERPKGSFSTLEIQRTEQGDSAMYLCASSLDTGGEQYFGPGTRLTVT.

V and J are TRBV7-9 and TRBJ2-3; 7 nucleotides match TRBD2. The trim removed 2 bases at V and 5 bases at J, leaving 7 bases unmatched. The CDR3 is 15 amino acids. CDR1 and CDR2 from the germline V gene are SEHNR and FQNEAQ (reference sequence). The CDR3 loop is CASSLWRGRQDTQYF. CDR3 nucleotides: TGTGCCAGCAGCTTATGGCGGGGGAGGCAAGATACGCAGTATTTT. Based on the CDR3 plus reference TRBV7-9 and TRBJ2-3, the full variable domain is DTGVSQNPRHKITKRGQNVTFRCDPISEHNRLYWYRQTLGQGPEFLTYFQNEAQLEKSRLLSDRFSAERPKGSFSTLEIQRTEQGDSAMYLCASSLWRGRQDTQYFGPGTRLTVL.

This clonotype has more than one count but fewer than ten. The chain is built from TRBV6-2 or TRBV6-3 and TRBJ2-7, with 8 bases matching TRBD1. J lost 5 bases, V lost 6 bases, and 9 bases had no gene match. The CDR3 is 14 residues long. In germline, CDR1 is MNHEY, CDR2 SVGEGT. CDR3 in amino acids: CASSLDRGYHEQYF. CDR3 nucleotide sequence: TGTGCCAGCAGCCTAGACAGGGGATACCACGAGCAGTACTTC.

The sample holds many counts of this clonotype. The V gene is TRBV12-3 or TRBV12-4, the J gene TRBJ2-2; TRBD2 matches at 8 bases. V was pared by 6 bases and J by 5 bases, with 5 bases of the junction left unmatched. This CDR3 is 14 amino acids long. CDR3 residues: CASRPGGATGELFF. The CDR3 DNA follows: TGTGCCAGCAGACCGGGAGGGGCTACCGGGGAGCTGTTTTTT.

V is TRBV20-1 and J is TRBJ2-1, with unresolved D. The germline V gene has CDR1 DFQATT and CDR2 SNEGSKA (reference sequence). V was cut by 0 bases and J by 3 bases, with 9 bases left in between. There are 14 residues in the CDR3. DNA of the CDR3: TGCAGTGCTAGAGAATTCTACCTCTACAATGAGCAGTTCTTC. Translating gives CSAREFYLYNEQFF.

This clonotype was picked up many times. The chain is built from TRBV4-2 and TRBJ2-1, with unresolved D. CDR1 and CDR2 from the germline V gene are LGHNA and YNFKEQ. Between the trimmed V and J ends, which lost 1 base and 4 bases, there was a span of 14 bases. This CDR3 comprises 16 residues. For the CDR3, the DNA is TGTGCCAGCAGCCAAGCCGCCGGAGCCCAATACAATGAGCAGTTCTTC. It specifies CASSQAAGAQYNEQFF.

This clonotype has ten or more counts. In DNA form, the CDR3 reads TGCAGTGCTCGGGTTAGGGTCCGCGAGCAGTACTTC. Its translation: CSARVRVREQYF. J is TRBJ2-7 and V is TRBV20-1; D remains ambiguous. The CDR3 runs to 12 residues. V was pared by 5 bases and J by 6 bases, with 14 bases between. The V gene's germline CDR1 is DFQATT and CDR2 SNEGSKA (reference sequence).

This clonotype has ten or more counts. The chain uses TRBV10-3 and TRBJ2-1, with 12 bases aligning to TRBD2. V was pared by 9 bases and J by 8 bases, with 8 bases of the junction left unmatched. CDR1 is ENHRY, CDR2 SYGVKD, per germline. The CDR3 is 14 residues long. The CDR3 loop reads CAIQTSGRSDEQFF. The CDR3 DNA reads as TGTGCCATTCAGACTAGCGGGAGATCGGATGAGCAGTTCTTC.

This chain uses TRBV20-1 with TRBJ1-1; 8 nucleotides align to TRBD1. Unmatched junction bases numbered 11, after V lost 6 bases and J lost 5 bases. The CDR3 runs to 14 residues. Germline values: CDR1 DFQATT, CDR2 SNEGSKA (reference sequence). In nucleotides, the CDR3 is TGCAGTGCCACTACTGGGACAGGTTTTACTGAAGCTTTCTTT. It codes for CSATTGTGFTEAFF.

The CDR3 protein is CASTPGQGRLGYTF. The CDR3 coding sequence is TGTGCCAGCACCCCAGGACAGGGGAGGTTGGGCTACACCTTC. V gene TRBV7-2 combines with J gene TRBJ1-2; 9 nucleotides line up with TRBD1. Per the germline V gene, CDR1 is SGHTA and CDR2 is FQGNSA. V lost 7 bases to trimming and J lost 8 bases; unmatched junction nucleotides: 11. This CDR3 is 14 amino acids long.

This clonotype came up a few times. The genes are TRBV7-2 and TRBJ2-5; TRBD2 is a possible D gene (5 bases). The CDR3 length is 14 residues. Trimming took 2 bases from V and 2 from J, leaving 9 bases between them. Germline CDR1 SGHTA, CDR2 FQGNSA. The CDR3 spells CASSLSRDQETQYF. Written as DNA, the CDR3 is TGTGCCAGCAGCTTAAGTCGGGATCAAGAGACCCAGTACTTC.

This clonotype was counted only a few times. V and J are TRBV6-5 and TRBJ2-1; 10 positions match TRBD2. V was pared by 5 bases and J by 1 base, with 5 bases of the junction left unmatched. Germline CDR1 is MNHEY and CDR2 is SVGAGI. This CDR3 has 16 residues. CDR3: CASSPPLAGSYNEQFF. DNA of the CDR3: TGTGCCAGCAGTCCGCCACTAGCGGGGTCCTACAATGAGCAGTTCTTC.

The chain recombines TRBV4-2 with TRBJ1-3; D is unclear. This CDR3 spans 19 amino acids. Germline V gene lookup returns CDR1 LGHNA and CDR2 YNFKEQ. Trimming shortened V by 0 bases and J by 0 bases, and 18 bases separated the two germline ends. As DNA, the CDR3 is TGTGCCAGCAGCCAAGAGTACACTAGGCTGAAAAACTCTGGAAACACCATATATTTT. It is translated as CASSQEYTRLKNSGNTIYF.

This clonotype appeared many times. This chain links TRBV10-3 with TRBJ2-3; D not certain. From germline, CDR1 is ENHRY and CDR2 SYGVKD. The CDR3 totals 14 residues. V lost 7 bases, J lost 2 bases, and 13 bases lay in between. This CDR3 reads CAITKGTNTDTQYF. CDR3 coding DNA: TGTGCCATCACGAAGGGAACCAACACAGATACGCAGTATTTT.

This clonotype occurred a few times. The chain is built from TRBV15 and TRBJ2-1; 7 bases are a match to TRBD2. CDR1 is LNHNV and CDR2 is YYDKDF in the germline V gene (reference sequence). The CDR3 covers 12 residues. V lost 0 bases and J lost 10; bases outside the gene matches: 0. CDR3 sequence reads: CATSRDSGEQFF. DNA for the CDR3: TGTGCCACCAGCAGAGATAGCGGGGAGCAGTTCTTC.

There are a few counts of this clonotype. V and J are TRBV5-4 and TRBJ2-7; perhaps TRBD1 as D (5 bases). In germline, CDR1 is SGHNT, CDR2 YYREEE (reference sequence). V lost 4 bases and J lost 2, with 13 bases in between. The CDR3 consists of 14 residues. CDR3 DNA: TGTGCCAGCAGCCGGACAAGGGATACCTACGAGCAGTACTTC. It is translated as CASSRTRDTYEQYF.

This clonotype was counted many times. V usage is TRBV4-3 and J usage is TRBJ2-1; D is uncertain. V lost 3 bases and J lost 4, with 7 bases in between. The CDR3 has 13 residues. Germline V lookup: CDR1 LGHNA, CDR2 YSLEER. The CDR3 spells CASSQSPYNEQFF. CDR3 sequence (DNA): TGCGCCAGCAGCCAGAGTCCGTACAATGAGCAGTTCTTC.

The rearrangement joins TRBV13 to TRBJ1-2; weak D call: TRBD1 (5 bases). Trimming left V 3 bases short and J 4 bases short, with 15 bases between. The CDR3 runs 15 residues. Germline loops: CDR1 PRHDT, CDR2 FYEKMQ (reference sequence). CDR3 nucleotide sequence: TGTGCCAGCAGCTTCCGGGGCAGGGCGGGCTATGGCTACACCTTC. Its translation: CASSFRGRAGYGYTF.

This clonotype was detected a few times. The genes are TRBV7-2 and TRBJ1-5; no reliable D call. CDR1 and CDR2 from the germline V gene are SGHTA and FQGNSA. Trimming stripped 8 bases from V and 6 bases from J, with 14 bases between. There are 13 residues in the CDR3. The CDR3 loop is CASLREDGQPQHF. The CDR3 nucleotides read TGTGCCAGCCTCCGGGAAGATGGTCAGCCCCAGCATTTT.

This clonotype has just one count. V is TRBV7-9 and J is TRBJ1-1; maybe TRBD1 (6 bases). The CDR3 length is 13 residues. Between the trimmed V and J ends, which lost 5 bases and 7 bases, there was a span of 14 bases. Germline assignment: CDR1 SEHNR and CDR2 FQNEAQ (reference sequence). The CDR3 sequence: CASSVGHQIEAFF. For the CDR3, the DNA is TGTGCCAGCAGCGTGGGACACCAAATTGAAGCTTTCTTT.

This clonotype appeared many times. The V gene is TRBV7-2, the J gene TRBJ2-1; possible D gene TRBD2, 5 bases. The V and J ends lost 6 bases and 0 bases respectively, with 18 bases between them. This CDR3 region has 17 residues. Germline CDR1 and CDR2: SGHTA and FQGNSA. The CDR3, as DNA: TGTGCCAGCAGGCGAGCCCCGAGTGGGAGCTCCTACAATGAGCAGTTCTTC. It specifies CASRRAPSGSSYNEQFF.

This clonotype was seen many times. This chain joins TRBV6-5 and TRBJ1-1; TRBD1 is a possible D gene (6 bases). Trimming took off 1 base at V and 4 bases at J, with 13 bases between the two ends. The CDR3 loop spans 15 amino acids. Germline V gene lookup returns CDR1 MNHEY and CDR2 SVGAGI. CDR3 nucleotides: TGTGCCAGCAGTTACTTGGGGGCGGGCGGCACTGAAGCTTTCTTT. It specifies CASSYLGAGGTEAFF.